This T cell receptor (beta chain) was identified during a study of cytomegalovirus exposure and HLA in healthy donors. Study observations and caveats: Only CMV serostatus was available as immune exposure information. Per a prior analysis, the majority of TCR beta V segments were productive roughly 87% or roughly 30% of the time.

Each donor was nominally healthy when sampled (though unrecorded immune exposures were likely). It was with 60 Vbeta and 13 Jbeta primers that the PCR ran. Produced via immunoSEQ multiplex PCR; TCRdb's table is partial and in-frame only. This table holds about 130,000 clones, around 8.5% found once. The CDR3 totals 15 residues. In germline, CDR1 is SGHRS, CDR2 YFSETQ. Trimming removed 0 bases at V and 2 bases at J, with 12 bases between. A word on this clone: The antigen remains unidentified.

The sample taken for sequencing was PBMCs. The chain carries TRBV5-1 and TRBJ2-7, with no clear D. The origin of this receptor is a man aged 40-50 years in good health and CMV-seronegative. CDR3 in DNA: TGCGCCAGCAGCTTGGCCTATGACACCACCTACGAGCAGTACTTC. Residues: CASSLAYDTTYEQYF. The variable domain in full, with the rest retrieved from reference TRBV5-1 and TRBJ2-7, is KAGVTQTPRYLIKTRGQQVTLSCSPISGHRSVSWYQQTPGQGLQFLFEYFSETQRNKGNFPGRFSGRQFSNSRSEMNVSTLELGDSALYLCASSLAYDTTYEQYFGPGTRLTVT.